What follows describes a single TCR beta chain. Its specificity is not known. Constant-region reverse primers amplified full-length variable regions, followed by semi-nested Nested Universal Primer A PCR. One entry per CDR3 protein, called by TCRdb with MiXCR from the 5' RACE reads. This sample has tens of thousands of distinct CDR3 sequences, with approximately 26% found just once. Tregs were sorted as CD4+CD25+CD127-/low cells. J gave up 3 bases and V 4 bases, and 2 bases lay outside the gene matches. Germline CDR1 and CDR2: SGHRS and YFSETQ. There are 14 residues in the CDR3. The study's findings and limits: Tumor memory CD4+ T cell TCR gene usage clustered with blood and lymph node memory CD4+ cells and lymph node naive CD4+ cells.

The source is a female donor with breast cancer. The genes are TRBV5-1 and TRBJ2-3; TRBD1 aligns across 10 bases. Sequenced material: tumor-infiltrating Tregs sorted from the breast tumor. This chain's CDR3 is CASSAGQGTDTQYF. The DNA of the CDR3 is TGCGCCAGCAGCGCGGGACAGGGGACAGATACGCAGTATTTT.